Sequencing of this T cell receptor beta chain was carried out in a study of T cell responses to AZD1222 COVID-19 vaccine. About the research overall: Second doses that came at about 4 or about 12 weeks were put together. Whole-study results and caveats: Possibly, clonal diversity was underestimated; donors were largely white British and included more females. Receipt of two AZD1222 doses was followed by a rise in Spike-specific TCR breadth and depth.

As concerns this clone: Antigen specificity is unknown.

The method was immunoSEQ multiplex PCR; TCRdb's version includes in-frame clones alone and lacks a portion of them. The sample contains 85,000 to 90,000 clones, nearly 90% of which appear only once. The TCR comes from an adult in good health. This specimen consisted of peripheral blood, obtained on day 0 of AZD1222 vaccination.

Here the CDR3 DNA reads TGTGCCAGTAGACCCCTAGCGGGAGCCACAGATACGCAGTATTTT. This codes for CASRPLAGATDTQYF. The gene calls are TRBV19 and TRBJ2-3; TRBD2 aligns across 10 bases. The CDR3 covers 15 residues. J gave up 2 bases and V 6 bases, and 5 bases lay outside the gene matches. Per germline, CDR1 LNHDA and CDR2 SQIVND (reference sequence).